These 27 T cell receptor beta chains came from one sample sequenced in a study of T-cell reconstitution after alpha-beta-depleted transplantation in children. A TCRbeta library incorporating unique molecular identifiers was prepared. One entry per CDR3 protein results from TCRdb running MiXCR on the PCR reads. The sample holds 300,000 to 350,000 distinct CDR3 sequences, approximately 23% seen once. The material was PBMCs, mostly from graft donor cells, obtained 180 days after TCRalphabeta/CD19-depleted stem cell transplant. The receptor source for this set is a male patient younger than 18 who had a stem cell transplant for acute lymphoblastic leukemia, so the T cells may come from the graft donor.

This clonotype was found a few times. The rearrangement joins TRBV11-2 to TRBJ1-1; TRBD1 matches 7 bases. Trimming removed 5 bases from V and 4 bases from J; junction bases left unmatched: 10. Looked up from germline, CDR1 is SGHAT and CDR2 is FQNNGV. The CDR3 extends over 15 amino acids. The CDR3 sequence is CASSPLTGRGTEAFF. The CDR3 DNA sequence: TGTGCCAGCAGCCCCCTGACAGGGAGGGGCACTGAAGCTTTCTTT.

The chain couples TRBV5-1 to TRBJ2-1, with D possibly matching TRBD2 (5 bases). The CDR3 covers 14 residues. With 0 bases removed from V and 6 bases from J, the gap between germline ends came to 10 bases. The germline V gene has CDR1 SGHRS and CDR2 YFSETQ. The CDR3 sequence: CASSLVFAGNEQFF. CDR3 in DNA: TGCGCCAGCAGCTTGGTATTTGCGGGCAATGAGCAGTTCTTC.

J is TRBJ1-1 and V is TRBV7-9; 7 nucleotides align to TRBD1. Germline V CDR1 and CDR2: SEHNR, FQNEAQ (reference sequence). This CDR3 spans 17 amino acids. V was pared by 5 bases and J by 3 bases, with 15 bases of the junction left unmatched. CDR3: CASSLGALTGRHTEAFF. CDR3 coding DNA: TGTGCCAGCAGCCTGGGCGCGCTGACAGGGCGTCACACTGAAGCTTTCTTT.

This clonotype was observed a handful of times. The CDR3 loop reads CASGPTTGENYEQYF. The CDR3 DNA reads as TGTGCTAGTGGACCAACGACAGGGGAGAACTACGAGCAGTACTTC. The chain carries TRBV12-5 and TRBJ2-7, with TRBD1 matching over 8 bases. The CDR3 extends over 15 amino acids. The J segment lost 3 bases and the V segment lost 6 bases, leaving 10 bases of the junction unmatched. CDR1 is LGHNT and CDR2 is FRNRAP in the germline V gene.

This clonotype was observed at least ten times. This rearrangement joins TRBV5-1 to TRBJ2-3; 12 bases are shared with TRBD2. V lost 3 bases, J lost 4 bases, and 12 bases stayed unmatched. CDR1 and CDR2 (germline): SGHRS, YFSETQ. This CDR3 is built from 18 residues. This CDR3 reads CASSSPSGRVLGADTQYF. Written as DNA, the CDR3 is TGCGCCAGCAGCTCTCCTAGCGGGAGGGTTTTAGGCGCAGATACGCAGTATTTT.

This rearrangement joins TRBV5-1 to TRBJ1-1; the D gene is possibly TRBD1 (6 bases). Deletions cut 0 bases from V and 4 bases from J, with 13 bases between. CDR1 is SGHRS, CDR2 YFSETQ, per germline. The CDR3 runs 15 residues. The CDR3 coding sequence is TGCGCCAGCAGCTTGGTGAACAGGGCGGGCACTGAAGCTTTCTTT. Translating it yields CASSLVNRAGTEAFF.

The CDR3 DNA is TGTGCCAGCACGCGCGCGGACAGATATTCACCCCTCCACTTT. This encodes CASTRADRYSPLHF. V usage is TRBV7-8 and J usage is TRBJ1-6; possibly TRBD1 for D (6 bases). The CDR3 is made up of 14 amino acids. V lost 7 bases and J 8 bases, leaving 15 bases between the germline ends. Germline loops: CDR1 SGHVS, CDR2 FQNEAQ.

The gene calls are TRBV9 and TRBJ2-1; D not certain. The CDR3 consists of 12 residues. V lost 3 bases and J lost 4, with 5 bases in between. Germline V gene sequence: CDR1 SGDLS, CDR2 YYNGEE. The CDR3 sequence: CASSARYNEQFF. Here the CDR3 DNA reads TGTGCCAGCAGCGCCCGTTACAATGAGCAGTTCTTC. Looking up the rest from reference TRBV9 and TRBJ2-1 gives the full variable domain: DSGVTQTPKHLITATGQRVTLRCSPRSGDLSVYWYQQSLDQGLQFLIQYYNGEERAKGNILERFSAQQFPDLHSELNLSSLELGDSALYFCASSARYNEQFFGPGTRLTVL.

The rearrangement uses TRBV3-1 and TRBJ2-3, with TRBD1 matching over 8 bases. Unmatched junction bases numbered 4, after V lost 3 bases and J lost 2 bases. In germline, CDR1 is LGHDT, CDR2 YNNKEL (reference sequence). This CDR3 is built from 15 residues. The CDR3 DNA is TGTGCCAGCAGCCAGGGGACAGGTACCACAGATACGCAGTATTTT. It is translated as CASSQGTGTTDTQYF.

The chain is built from TRBV12-3 or TRBV12-4 and TRBJ1-1; a weak D match, TRBD1 (5 bases). The CDR3 spans 16 residues. The V end was cut by 3 bases, the J end by 1 base, with 15 bases between. CDR3 amino acids: CASSFGRGAPNTEAFF. For the CDR3, the DNA is TGTGCCAGCAGTTTCGGGAGAGGGGCTCCGAACACTGAAGCTTTCTTT.

J is TRBJ2-2 and V is TRBV2; a possible D gene is TRBD1 (5 bases). The germline V gene has CDR1 SNHLY and CDR2 FYNNEI. The V gene lost 5 bases and the J gene lost 4 bases, with 11 bases spanning the gap. The CDR3 is 14 amino acids. Here the CDR3 DNA reads TGTGCCAGCAGTAACCCGGACACCACCGGGGAGCTGTTTTTT. The encoded protein is CASSNPDTTGELFF.

The rearrangement joins TRBV5-1 to TRBJ2-2; D may correspond to TRBD1 or TRBD2 (5 bases each). V lost 4 bases to trimming and J lost 4 bases, with 14 bases between them. Germline V gene sequence: CDR1 SGHRS, CDR2 YFSETQ. This CDR3 contains 15 residues. CDR3 coding DNA: TGCGCCAGCAGCGATGGGACCTTGGGCACCGGGGAGCTGTTTTTT. Translation gives CASSDGTLGTGELFF.

This clonotype was counted only a few times. V gene TRBV6-1 combines with J gene TRBJ2-3; D is possibly TRBD2 (6 bases). Trimming removed 6 bases at V and 6 bases at J, with 13 bases between. The CDR3 loop spans 13 amino acids. Germline CDR1 and CDR2: MNHNS and SASEGT. The CDR3 protein is CASRDYGGDTQYF. For the CDR3, the DNA is TGTGCCAGCAGGGACTATGGAGGGGATACGCAGTATTTT.

This chain's CDR3 is CSARRGGTSRELFF. CDR3 nucleotide sequence: TGCAGTGCTAGAAGAGGGGGGACTAGCAGAGAGCTGTTTTTT. This chain uses TRBV20-1 with TRBJ2-2; 9 bases align to TRBD2. The CDR3 has 14 residues. In germline, CDR1 is DFQATT, CDR2 SNEGSKA (reference sequence). J gave up 11 bases and V 2 bases, and 9 bases lay outside the gene matches.

This clonotype was seen more than once but under ten times. V is TRBV12-3 or TRBV12-4 and J is TRBJ1-6; D gene unclear. The CDR3 is made up of 16 amino acids. V lost 4 bases and J 5 bases, leaving 15 bases between the germline ends. In DNA, the CDR3 is TGTGCCAGCAGTTCTACCGGATCGATGCATAATTCACCCCTCCACTTT. This gives the protein CASSSTGSMHNSPLHF.

V usage is TRBV7-2 and J usage is TRBJ1-2, with D tentatively TRBD1 (6 bases). CDR1 SGHTA and CDR2 FQGNSA come from the germline V gene. The CDR3 has 15 residues. V was trimmed by 5 bases and J by 4 bases, leaving 17 bases between them. Here the CDR3 reads CASSPQGGVRYGYTF. CDR3 sequence (DNA): TGTGCCAGCAGCCCCCAAGGGGGGGTTCGCTATGGCTACACCTTC.

This clonotype was observed a few times. The rearrangement joins TRBV12-3 or TRBV12-4 to TRBJ1-3, with D unresolved. The CDR3 has 13 residues. Trimming removed 6 bases from V and 0 bases from J, with 6 bases in between. DNA of the CDR3: TGTGCCAGCAGGGTTTACTCTGGAAACACCATATATTTT. Protein sequence: CASRVYSGNTIYF.

The chain employs TRBV20-1 and TRBJ2-7; 9 bases map to TRBD2. CDR1 DFQATT and CDR2 SNEGSKA come from the germline V gene (reference sequence). This CDR3 contains 15 residues. The V and J ends lost 3 bases and 0 bases, in that order; junction bases with no gene match: 6. CDR3 residues: CSARNVAGVSYEQYF. CDR3 coding DNA: TGCAGTGCTAGGAATGTAGCGGGGGTCTCCTACGAGCAGTACTTC.

This chain's CDR3 is CASSQGLDHYEQYF. The CDR3 DNA is TGTGCCAGCAGCCAAGGACTCGATCACTACGAGCAGTACTTC. V is TRBV3-1 and J is TRBJ2-7; D uncertain. Germline CDR1 LGHDT, CDR2 YNNKEL (reference sequence). CDR3 length: 14 amino acids. V lost 1 base and J lost 3, with 10 bases in between.

The chain recombines TRBV6-5 with TRBJ2-1; 8 bases fit TRBD2. Losses at the gene ends were 3 bases for V and 0 bases for J; bases not matched to a gene: 1. Looked up from germline, CDR1 is MNHEY and CDR2 is SVGAGI. The CDR3 runs to 15 residues. Here the CDR3 reads CASSYAGGSYNEQFF. CDR3 bases: TGTGCCAGCAGTTATGCGGGAGGCTCCTACAATGAGCAGTTCTTC.

CDR3 DNA sequence: TGTGCCAGCAGTCCCCGACTCCGGGACAGGGGGCCAAAGGGGTGGCAGCCCCAGCATTTT. Translated, it gives CASSPRLRDRGPKGWQPQHF. The rearrangement joins TRBV12-3 or TRBV12-4 to TRBJ1-5; 12 bases are shared with TRBD1. V was clipped by 5 bases and J by 7 bases; unmatched bases: 21. The CDR3 runs 20 residues.

The table lists this clonotype with a count of one. This chain uses TRBV15 with TRBJ2-2; the D gene is possibly TRBD1 (5 bases). Trimming cost V 0 bases and J 5 bases, with 10 bases left between them. The CDR3 consists of 15 residues. The germline CDR1 and CDR2 sequences are LNHNV and YYDKDF (reference sequence). CDR3 nucleotide sequence: TGTGCCACCAGCAGAGACCAACCAGGGACCGGGGAGCTGTTTTTT. It is translated as CATSRDQPGTGELFF.

This clonotype was counted only a few times. The chain is built from TRBV12-3 or TRBV12-4 and TRBJ1-4; D gene uncertain. V gave up 5 bases and J gave up 8 bases, with 12 bases separating them. The CDR3 sequence is 13 residues long. The DNA of the CDR3 is TGTGCCAGCAGTCCTGGCCAGCTCGAAAAACTGTTTTTT. Translating it yields CASSPGQLEKLFF.

This chain joins TRBV3-1 and TRBJ2-2; TRBD2 agrees at 8 bases. Germline V gene data show CDR1 as LGHDT and CDR2 as YNNKEL (reference sequence). There are 17 residues in the CDR3. Losses at the gene ends were 1 base for V and 2 bases for J; bases not matched to a gene: 6. CDR3 bases: TGTGCCAGCAGCCAAGGGGTTAGCGGGAAAAACACCGGGGAGCTGTTTTTT. Amino acid sequence: CASSQGVSGKNTGELFF.

This chain joins TRBV7-9 and TRBJ1-6; D ambiguous. V shed 1 base and J shed 7 bases, with 11 bases lying between them. CDR1 and CDR2 (germline): SEHNR, FQNEAQ (reference sequence). The length of the CDR3 is 15 residues. DNA of the CDR3: TGTGCCAGCAGCTTAGAGCGCGGGAAGAATTCACCCCTCCACTTT. Amino acid sequence: CASSLERGKNSPLHF.

This clonotype has only a few counts. The V and J genes are TRBV12-3 or TRBV12-4 and TRBJ2-2, with unresolved D. This CDR3 region has 14 residues. Trimming took off 3 bases at V and 1 base at J, with 6 bases between the two ends. The CDR3: CASSFQRNTGELFF. The CDR3 DNA follows: TGTGCCAGCAGTTTTCAAAGGAACACCGGGGAGCTGTTTTTT.

This clonotype has a handful of counts. This chain uses TRBV20-1 with TRBJ2-5, with a possible D match to TRBD2 (6 bases). The CDR3 runs 16 residues. CDR1 and CDR2 (germline): DFQATT, SNEGSKA (reference sequence). Between the trimmed V and J ends, which lost 2 bases and 3 bases, there was a span of 19 bases. CDR3 sequence: CSARSGVGSHKETQYF. The CDR3, as DNA: TGCAGTGCTAGATCGGGAGTTGGGTCACACAAAGAGACCCAGTACTTC.